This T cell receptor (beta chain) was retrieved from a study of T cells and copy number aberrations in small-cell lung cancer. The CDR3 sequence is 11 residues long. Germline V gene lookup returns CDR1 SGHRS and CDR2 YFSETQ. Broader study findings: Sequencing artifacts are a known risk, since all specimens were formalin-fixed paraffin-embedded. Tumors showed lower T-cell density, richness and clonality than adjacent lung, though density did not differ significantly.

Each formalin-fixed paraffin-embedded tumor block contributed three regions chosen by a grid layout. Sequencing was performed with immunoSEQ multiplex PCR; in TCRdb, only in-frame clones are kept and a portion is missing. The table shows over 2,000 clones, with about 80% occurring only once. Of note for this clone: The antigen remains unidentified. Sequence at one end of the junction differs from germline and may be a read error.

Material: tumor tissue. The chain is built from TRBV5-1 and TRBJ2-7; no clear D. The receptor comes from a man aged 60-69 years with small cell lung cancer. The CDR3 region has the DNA TGCGCCAGCAGCAACTTCTACGAGCAGTATTTC. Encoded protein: CASSNFYEQYF.